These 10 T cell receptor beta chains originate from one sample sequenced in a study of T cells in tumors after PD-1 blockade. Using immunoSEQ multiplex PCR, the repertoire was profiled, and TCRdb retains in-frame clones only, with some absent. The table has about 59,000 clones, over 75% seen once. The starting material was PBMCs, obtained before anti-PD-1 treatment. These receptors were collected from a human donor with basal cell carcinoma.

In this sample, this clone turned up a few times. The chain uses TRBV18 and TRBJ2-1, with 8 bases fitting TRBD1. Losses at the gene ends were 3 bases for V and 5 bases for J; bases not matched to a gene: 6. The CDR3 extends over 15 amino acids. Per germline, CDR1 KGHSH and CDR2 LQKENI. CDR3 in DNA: TGTGCCAGCTCACCCGAGTTGACAGGGGACAATGAGCAGTTCTTC. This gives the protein CASSPELTGDNEQFF.

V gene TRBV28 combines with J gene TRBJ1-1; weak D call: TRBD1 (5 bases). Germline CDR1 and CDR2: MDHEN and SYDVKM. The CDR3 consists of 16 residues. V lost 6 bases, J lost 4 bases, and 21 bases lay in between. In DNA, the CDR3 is TGTGCCAGCAGACCTTCCCTCAGGGAAGGGAGCACTGAAGCTTTCTTT. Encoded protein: CASRPSLREGSTEAFF.

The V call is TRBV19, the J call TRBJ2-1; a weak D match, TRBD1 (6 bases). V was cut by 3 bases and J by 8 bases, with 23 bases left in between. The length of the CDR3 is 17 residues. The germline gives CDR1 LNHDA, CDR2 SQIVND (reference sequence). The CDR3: CASSMGPPGVGRDEQFF. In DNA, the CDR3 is TGTGCCAGTAGTATGGGGCCCCCAGGGGTCGGGCGGGATGAGCAGTTCTTC.

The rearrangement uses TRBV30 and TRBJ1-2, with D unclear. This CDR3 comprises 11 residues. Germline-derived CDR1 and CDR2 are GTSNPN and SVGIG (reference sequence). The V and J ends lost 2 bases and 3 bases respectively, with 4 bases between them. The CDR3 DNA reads TGTGCCTGGAGTCGACACTATGGCTACACCTTC. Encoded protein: CAWSRHYGYTF.

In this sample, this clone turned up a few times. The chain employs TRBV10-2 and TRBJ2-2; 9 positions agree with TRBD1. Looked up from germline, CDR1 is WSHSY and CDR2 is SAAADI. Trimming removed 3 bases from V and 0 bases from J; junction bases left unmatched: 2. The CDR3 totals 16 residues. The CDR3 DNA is TGCGCCAGCAGTGACTGGACAGGGGCGAACACCGGGGAGCTGTTTTTT. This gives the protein CASSDWTGANTGELFF.

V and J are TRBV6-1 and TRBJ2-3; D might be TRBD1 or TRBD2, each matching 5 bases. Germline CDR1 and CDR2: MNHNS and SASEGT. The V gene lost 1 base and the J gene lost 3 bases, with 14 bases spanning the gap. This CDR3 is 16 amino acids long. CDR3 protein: CASSEGPGTATDTQYF. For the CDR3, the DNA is TGTGCCAGCAGTGAAGGTCCAGGGACGGCTACAGATACGCAGTATTTT.

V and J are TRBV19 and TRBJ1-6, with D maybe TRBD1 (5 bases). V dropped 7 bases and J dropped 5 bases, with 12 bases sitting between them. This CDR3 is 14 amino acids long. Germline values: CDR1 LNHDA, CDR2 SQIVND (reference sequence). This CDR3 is CASTPGQNNSPLHF. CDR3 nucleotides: TGTGCCAGTACCCCGGGGCAGAATAATTCACCCCTCCACTTT.

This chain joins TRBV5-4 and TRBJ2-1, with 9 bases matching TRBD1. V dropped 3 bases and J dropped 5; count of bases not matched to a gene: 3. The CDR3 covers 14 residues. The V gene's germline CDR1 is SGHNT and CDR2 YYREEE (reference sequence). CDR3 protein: CASSWDRVNNEQFF. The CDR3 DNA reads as TGTGCCAGCAGCTGGGACAGGGTAAACAATGAGCAGTTCTTC. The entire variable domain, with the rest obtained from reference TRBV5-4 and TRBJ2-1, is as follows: ETGVTQSPTHLIKTRGQQVTLRCSSQSGHNTVSWYQQALGQGPQFIFQYYREEENGRGNFPPRFSGLQFPNYSSELNVNALELDDSALYLCASSWDRVNNEQFFGPGTRLTVL.

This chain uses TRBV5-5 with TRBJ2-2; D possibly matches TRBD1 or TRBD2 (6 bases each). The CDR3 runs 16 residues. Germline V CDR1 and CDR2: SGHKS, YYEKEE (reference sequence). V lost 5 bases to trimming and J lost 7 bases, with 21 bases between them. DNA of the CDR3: TGTGCCAGCAGGGGGACGGGGGCCGGCATCGGCGGGGAGCTGTTTTTT. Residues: CASRGTGAGIGGELFF.

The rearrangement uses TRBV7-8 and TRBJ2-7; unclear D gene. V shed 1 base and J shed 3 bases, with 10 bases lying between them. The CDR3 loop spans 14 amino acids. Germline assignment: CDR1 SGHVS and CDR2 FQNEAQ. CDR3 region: CASSLVRSDYEQYF. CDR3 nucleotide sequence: TGTGCCAGCAGCTTAGTTAGGTCAGACTACGAGCAGTACTTC. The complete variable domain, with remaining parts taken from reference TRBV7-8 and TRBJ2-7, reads GAGVSQSPRYKVAKRGQDVALRCDPISGHVSLFWYQQALGQGPEFLTYFQNEAQLDKSGLPSDRFFAERPEGSVSTLKIQRTQQEDSAVYLCASSLVRSDYEQYFGPGTRLTVT.